The T cell receptor (beta chain) under discussion was sequenced for a study of early T cells in non-severe SARS-CoV-2 infection. This clonotype has just a few counts. V shed 5 bases and J 0 bases; nucleotides not matched to a gene: 9. Germline assignment: CDR1 KGHDR and CDR2 SFDVKD. The CDR3 runs 17 residues. MiXCR was run by TCRdb on the 5' RACE reads, yielding one entry per CDR3 protein. The sample consists of tens of thousands of distinct CDR3 sequences, around 6.8% of them appearing once. The chain uses TRBV24-1 and TRBJ2-1; 7 bases map to TRBD2. The TCR was taken from an adult who was a healthcare worker with PCR-confirmed SARS-CoV-2 infection or an uninfected control (not recorded which). The material was whole blood, obtained at baseline. The CDR3 region has the DNA TGTGCCACCAGTGCGGCCGCGGGCGGGAGCTCCTACAATGAGCAGTTCTTC. As protein: CATSAAAGGSSYNEQFF.